These 13 T cell receptor beta chains originate from one sample sequenced in a study of cytomegalovirus exposure and HLA in healthy donors. The method was immunoSEQ multiplex PCR; TCRdb's version includes in-frame clones alone and lacks a portion of them. This sample yields about 200,000 clones, of which roughly three quarters are seen a single time; 1.2% belongs to the top ten. Sequenced material: PBMCs. These receptors all stem from a woman aged 25 to 39 in good health and CMV-seronegative.

The rearrangement joins TRBV5-1 to TRBJ2-1; perhaps TRBD2 as D (6 bases). V shed 4 bases and J shed 4 bases, with 12 bases lying between them. The CDR3 sequence is 14 residues long. Germline lookup yields CDR1 SGHRS and CDR2 YFSETQ. CDR3 bases: TGCGCCAGCAGCCCCGTGGGGGGTTACAATGAGCAGTTCTTC. Translation gives CASSPVGGYNEQFF.

The chain employs TRBV11-2 and TRBJ2-5; 8 bases align to TRBD1. V shed 6 bases and J 0 bases; nucleotides not matched to a gene: 6. The length of the CDR3 is 15 residues. Germline V gene lookup returns CDR1 SGHAT and CDR2 FQNNGV. Here the CDR3 DNA reads TGTGCCAGCAGGAATTACAGGGGGTACCAAGAGACCCAGTACTTC. It codes for CASRNYRGYQETQYF.

The V call is TRBV15, the J call TRBJ2-2; 8 nucleotides align to TRBD2. J gave up 3 bases and V 8 bases, and 2 bases lay outside the gene matches. CDR1 and CDR2 from the germline V gene are LNHNV and YYDKDF (reference sequence). The CDR3 has 13 amino acids. DNA for the CDR3: TGTGCCACCGGCGGGAGGTACACCGGGGAGCTGTTTTTT. Its translation is CATGGRYTGELFF.

The count of this clone is one. V is TRBV28 and J is TRBJ1-6; 9 bases are a match to TRBD1. Germline trimming cut 8 bases from V and 10 bases from J; bases unmatched to any gene: 12. Germline CDR1 MDHEN, CDR2 SYDVKM. The CDR3 has 15 amino acids. CDR3 region: CASGSNRQGGSPLHF. CDR3 coding DNA: TGTGCCAGCGGATCAAACCGACAGGGGGGATCACCCCTCCACTTT.

This clone was detected only once. This chain links TRBV14 with TRBJ1-2; no clear D. The CDR3 spans 17 residues. Trimming stripped 4 bases from V and 5 bases from J, with 23 bases between. Germline V gene data show CDR1 as SGHDN and CDR2 as FVKESK. The CDR3 protein is CASSPWRGNGLLYGYTF. Here the CDR3 DNA reads TGTGCCAGCAGCCCGTGGCGAGGGAATGGACTATTATATGGCTACACCTTC.

V is TRBV7-2 and J is TRBJ1-2; no clear D. V lost 1 base to trimming and J lost 3 bases, with 6 bases between them. The CDR3 loop spans 13 amino acids. In germline, CDR1 is SGHTA, CDR2 FQGNSA. CDR3 protein: CASSLGEDYGYTF. The CDR3, as DNA: TGTGCCAGCAGCTTAGGGGAGGACTATGGCTACACCTTC.

This clone was seen a handful of times. The gene calls are TRBV6-1 and TRBJ1-5, with a possible D match to TRBD1 (6 bases). Germline V gives CDR1 MNHNS, CDR2 SASEGT. Trimming removed 6 bases at V and 1 base at J, with 13 bases between. CDR3 length: 15 residues. CDR3 bases: TGTGCCAGCAGCCGTAACGACAGGAGCAATCAGCCCCAGCATTTT. It encodes CASSRNDRSNQPQHF.

Written as DNA, the CDR3 is TGTGCCAGCAGCTTAGAGACATTCTACGAGCAGTACTTC. This gives the protein CASSLETFYEQYF. This sequence joins TRBV11-2 and TRBJ2-7; D gene uncertain. Germline V gene lookup returns CDR1 SGHAT and CDR2 FQNNGV. This CDR3 is built from 13 residues. V lost 0 bases and J 3 bases, leaving 6 bases between the germline ends.

The gene calls are TRBV7-7 and TRBJ2-3; 10 nucleotides match TRBD2. V lost 5 bases and J lost 2; bases outside the gene matches: 7. Germline V gives CDR1 SSHAT, CDR2 FNYEAQ (reference sequence). The CDR3 sequence is 16 residues long. Here the CDR3 DNA reads TGTGCCAGCAGCCCACGAGCGGGGGGGCCCACAGATACGCAGTATTTT. Translating it yields CASSPRAGGPTDTQYF. Combining the CDR3 with reference TRBV7-7 and TRBJ2-3 gives the whole variable domain GAGVSQSPRYKVTKRGQDVTLRCDPISSHATLYWYQQALGQGPEFLTYFNYEAQPDKSGLPSDRFSAERPEGSISTLTIQRTEQRDSAMYRCASSPRAGGPTDTQYFGPGTRLTVL.

The chain joins TRBV19 to TRBJ2-7; 10 nucleotides match TRBD2. CDR3 length equals 15 residues. The V gene's germline CDR1 is LNHDA and CDR2 SQIVND (reference sequence). Trimming at V came to 1 base and at J to 2 bases, leaving 2 bases not matched to a gene. DNA of the CDR3: TGTGCCAGTAGTATAGCTCTAGCGGGGGCCTACGAGCAGTACTTC. Its protein product is CASSIALAGAYEQYF.

The chain recombines TRBV7-9 with TRBJ2-7, with 7 bases lining up with TRBD2. This CDR3 contains 13 residues. V shed 2 bases, J shed 4 bases, and the junction held 2 bases outside the gene matches. Germline loops: CDR1 SEHNR, CDR2 FQNEAQ (reference sequence). The CDR3 protein is CASSLRGGYEQYF. The CDR3 DNA sequence: TGTGCCAGCAGCTTACGCGGGGGTTACGAGCAGTACTTC. The entire variable domain, with the rest obtained from reference TRBV7-9 and TRBJ2-7, is as follows: DTGVSQNPRHKITKRGQNVTFRCDPISEHNRLYWYRQTLGQGPEFLTYFQNEAQLEKSRLLSDRFSAERPKGSFSTLEIQRTEQGDSAMYLCASSLRGGYEQYFGPGTRLTVT.

The CDR3 sequence: CASSPRTGNGYTF. For the CDR3, the DNA is TGTGCCAGCAGCCCCCGGACAGGGAATGGCTACACCTTC. The J gene is TRBJ1-2, the V gene TRBV7-9; TRBD1 matches 8 bases. After removal of 5 bases from V and 6 bases from J, the junction contained 5 bases not matched to a gene. Germline CDR1 and CDR2: SEHNR and FQNEAQ (reference sequence). This CDR3 is built from 13 residues.

Here the CDR3 reads CAWSVQSGGKNIQYF. CDR3 bases: TGTGCCTGGAGTGTACAATCGGGTGGCAAAAACATTCAGTACTTC. The chain is built from TRBV30 and TRBJ2-4; D uncertain. The ends were cut back, 0 bases at V and 3 bases at J, with 12 bases in the middle. Germline assignment: CDR1 GTSNPN and CDR2 SVGIG (reference sequence). The CDR3 loop spans 15 amino acids.